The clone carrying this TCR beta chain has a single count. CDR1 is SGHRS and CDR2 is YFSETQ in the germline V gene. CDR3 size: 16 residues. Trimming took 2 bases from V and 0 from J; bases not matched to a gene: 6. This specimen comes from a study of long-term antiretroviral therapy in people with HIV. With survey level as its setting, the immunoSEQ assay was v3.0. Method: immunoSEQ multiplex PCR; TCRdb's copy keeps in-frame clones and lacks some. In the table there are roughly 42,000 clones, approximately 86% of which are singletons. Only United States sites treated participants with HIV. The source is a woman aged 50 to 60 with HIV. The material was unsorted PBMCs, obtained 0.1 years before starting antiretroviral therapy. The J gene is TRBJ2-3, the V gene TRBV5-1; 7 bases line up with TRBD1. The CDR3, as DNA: TGCGCCAGCAGCTTAACCGGACAGGCTAGCACAGATACGCAGTATTTT. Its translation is CASSLTGQASTDTQYF.